What follows are 9 T cell receptor beta chains derived from one specimen sequenced in a study of blood T cell repertoires in COVID-19. Data came from immunoSEQ multiplex PCR; TCRdb stores just in-frame clones and leaves some out. The sample contains hundreds of thousands of clones, approximately 89% of which appear only once. Sequencing was performed on PBMCs or T cells enriched from blood (not recorded which). These TCRs come from a woman aged 35 to 49 who had recovered from COVID-19.

The V and J genes are TRBV2 and TRBJ1-2, with 7 bases fitting TRBD1. CDR3 length: 14 residues. Germline CDR1 SNHLY, CDR2 FYNNEI. After removal of 1 base from V and 7 bases from J, the junction contained 6 bases not matched to a gene. The CDR3 bases are TGTGCCAGCAGTGAAGAACGACAGGGAACTGGCTACACCTTC. It translates to CASSEERQGTGYTF. Variable domain in full (rest from reference TRBV2 and TRBJ1-2): EPEVTQTPSHQVTQMGQEVILRCVPISNHLYFYWYRQILGQKVEFLVSFYNNEISEKSEIFDDQFSVERPDGSNFTLKIRSTKLEDSAMYFCASSEERQGTGYTFGSGTRLTVV.

This chain uses TRBV9 with TRBJ1-1; D unclear. V was clipped by 0 bases and J by 5 bases, with 11 bases between them. The CDR3 totals 14 residues. The germline V gene encodes CDR1 SGDLS and CDR2 YYNGEE. DNA of the CDR3: TGTGCCAGCAGCGTAGACCTGAGGAAAACTGAAGCTTTCTTT. It codes for CASSVDLRKTEAFF.

V is TRBV27 and J is TRBJ2-1; 8 nucleotides line up with TRBD2. V lost 6 bases to trimming and J lost 2 bases; unmatched junction nucleotides: 9. The CDR3 covers 16 residues. Per the germline V gene, CDR1 is MNHEY and CDR2 is SMNVEV (reference sequence). CDR3: CASRIGTSLTYNEQFF. The CDR3 DNA follows: TGTGCCAGCAGGATCGGGACTAGTCTCACCTACAATGAGCAGTTCTTC.

The rearrangement uses TRBV10-3 and TRBJ2-7; 8 bases fit TRBD1. Germline V gene sequence: CDR1 ENHRY, CDR2 SYGVKD. The CDR3 has 14 amino acids. Trimming cost V 6 bases and J 1 base; bases outside gene matches: 5. CDR3 protein: CAISLRQGSYEQYF. In DNA form, the CDR3 reads TGTGCCATCAGCCTCCGACAGGGGTCCTACGAGCAGTACTTC.

The chain has TRBV28 and TRBJ1-2; maybe TRBD1 (5 bases). The CDR3 has 12 residues. Trimming removed 8 bases from V and 5 bases from J, with 12 bases in between. CDR1 is MDHEN and CDR2 is SYDVKM in the germline V gene. The chain's CDR3 is CASGAGYYGYTF. As DNA, the CDR3 is TGTGCCAGCGGGGCAGGCTATTATGGCTACACCTTC.

The chain links TRBV24-1 to TRBJ2-2; 9 bases line up with TRBD1. The CDR3 is made up of 16 amino acids. V gave up 4 bases and J gave up 7 bases; unmatched junction bases: 9. Per germline, CDR1 KGHDR and CDR2 SFDVKD. The CDR3 region has the DNA TGTGCCACCAGTGAGCCCCGACAGGGGGGAAGCGGGGAGCTGTTTTTT. This sequence encodes CATSEPRQGGSGELFF.

V usage is TRBV6-5 and J usage is TRBJ1-1; D gene uncertain. This CDR3 spans 15 amino acids. Germline loops: CDR1 MNHEY, CDR2 SVGAGI. Trimming took 6 bases from V and 0 from J, leaving 14 bases between them. The CDR3 DNA follows: TGTGCCAGCAGCCCCCGGGAAGAGATGAACACTGAAGCTTTCTTT. It specifies CASSPREEMNTEAFF.

The genes are TRBV6-4 and TRBJ2-1; D is perhaps TRBD2 (6 bases). V lost 8 bases to trimming and J lost 5 bases, with 13 bases between them. Germline assignment: CDR1 MRHNA and CDR2 SNTAGT. This CDR3 region has 13 residues. CDR3 residues: CASSRGLHNEQFF. The CDR3 DNA sequence: TGTGCCAGCTCCCGGGGGTTACACAATGAGCAGTTCTTC.

The V and J genes are TRBV7-6 and TRBJ1-1, with TRBD1 matching over 9 bases. Trimming cost V 5 bases and J 4 bases; bases outside gene matches: 8. Germline V gene lookup returns CDR1 SGHVS and CDR2 FNYEAQ. This CDR3 has 15 amino acids. The CDR3 loop reads CASSPSDRGGTEAFF. In DNA, the CDR3 is TGTGCCAGCAGCCCCTCGGACAGGGGCGGCACTGAAGCTTTCTTT.